The clone carrying this T cell receptor (beta chain) was recorded only once. The antigen is unknown. This entry belongs to a study of CD8+CD57+ T cells in acquired aplastic anemia. Study summary: DNA recovered from sorted CD4+ and CD8+ cells had a mean of 3.2 ug.

The CDR3 runs 13 residues. V shed 6 bases and J 4 bases; nucleotides not matched to a gene: 5. Germline values: CDR1 DFQATT, CDR2 SNEGSKA (reference sequence). Using genomic DNA as the template, TCR beta VDJ and CDR3 profiling was carried out. MiXCR was run by TCRdb on the reads, yielding one entry per CDR3 protein. The profile shows more than 250,000 distinct CDR3 sequences, about 56% of them singletons. General study results and limits: Researchers report that around 30 CD8+ CDR3 sequences appeared in both patients and controls.

The TCR comes from a human donor with severe aplastic anemia or a healthy control (not recorded which). This chain joins TRBV20-1 and TRBJ1-5; TRBD1 agrees at 8 bases. The material sequenced was sorted CD4+, CD8+, or CD8+CD57+ T cells (not recorded which) from PBMCs. The CDR3 here is CSAHRGVNQPQHF. The CDR3 DNA reads as TGCAGTGCCCACAGGGGGGTTAATCAGCCCCAGCATTTT.